This TCR beta chain was obtained from a study of blood T cells in healthy people across ages. Isolating PBMCs gave at least 6.5 million of these cells per sample. Using a J-beta primer mix together with a sample-barcoded 5' primer, a second PCR was run for roughly 7 to 12 cycles. MiXCR was run by TCRdb on the 5' RACE reads, yielding one entry per CDR3 protein. The data hold over 700,000 distinct CDR3 sequences, with around 25% observed a single time. The study's findings and limits: TCR beta diversity tracked closely with naive T cell percentage.

Germline CDR1 reads SQVTM; CDR2 reads ANQGSEA. With V trimmed by 6 bases and J by 3 bases, 11 bases remained unmatched. The CDR3 sequence is 16 residues long. In this sample, this clonotype turned up a few times. Its antigen is undetermined. These sequences were also reported in another study, on T cells of mothers and their children. From that second work: The authors used all extracted RNA for cDNA synthesis, at 1.5 ug per 15 ul.

V and J are TRBV29-1 and TRBJ2-1, with 10 bases aligning to TRBD2. The source is a boy between 5 and 17 years old in good health. The sample comprised blood. As DNA, the CDR3 is TGCAGCGTCAGGACTAGCGGTAGTCGGGACTACAATGAGCAGTTCTTC. It encodes CSVRTSGSRDYNEQFF.